This T cell receptor beta chain was profiled in a study of T cell responses to AZD1222 COVID-19 vaccine. Data came from immunoSEQ multiplex PCR; TCRdb stores just in-frame clones and leaves some out. Of 70,000 to 100,000 clones in the sample, roughly 90% were seen once. This clone appeared once. Germline CDR1 reads SGHNT; CDR2 reads YENEEA. This CDR3 is built from 12 residues. Deletions cut 1 base from V and 7 bases from J, with 5 bases between. This TCR was recovered from an adult who received the AZD1222 COVID-19 vaccine. The rearrangement joins TRBV11-3 to TRBJ2-4; the D call may be TRBD1 or TRBD2 (5 bases each). The material was peripheral blood, obtained 28 days after the second AZD1222 dose. This CDR3 reads CASSLGGNIQYF. CDR3 coding DNA: TGTGCCAGCAGCTTAGGGGGGAACATTCAGTACTTC.